A selection of T cell receptor beta chains follows, all from one sample in a study of regulatory T cells in long-lasting Graves disease. Using its own MiXCR run on the multiplex PCR reads, TCRdb lists one record per CDR3 protein. The sample lists under 450,000 distinct CDR3 sequences; about 10% were seen once. In addition, the sample was reused for a study of T cells in Graves' hyperthyroidism and ophthalmopathy.

The sample here was peripheral blood mononuclear cells (PBMCs), taken at new diagnosis, from a patient treated with antithyroid drugs. The source is a woman aged 18-29 years with Graves disease. Each CDR3 is given with its conserved first and last residue. The D gene is left open where the match is weak. Size is omitted from some rows. Given values are once, few, many or a class for expanded clones.

j_gene,v_gene,len,d_gene,abundance,CDR3aa,CDR3nt
TRBJ2-2,TRBV6-2/TRBV6-3,14,.,.,CASSFQLNTEELFF,TGTGCCAGCAGTTTCCAGCTAAACACCGAGGAGCTGTTTTTT
TRBJ1-5,TRBV3-1,13,TRBD1,many,CASSRTGGYSQHF,TGTGCCAGCAGCAGGACAGGGGGTTATTCCCAGCATTTT
TRBJ2-1,TRBV11-2,14,TRBD2,many,CASRRFGGRNEQFF,TGTGCCAGCAGGCGGTTCGGGGGGAGAAATGAGCAGTTCTTC
TRBJ1-5,TRBV24-1,14,TRBD1,many,CATSDTGGNQPQHF,TGTGCCACCAGTGACACAGGGGGTAATCAGCCCCAGCATTTT
TRBJ2-3,TRBV9,20,TRBD1,.,CASSVAWDRPTREGVDTQYF,TGTGCCAGCAGCGTAGCTTGGGACAGGCCCACCCGAGAGGGGGTTGATACGCAGTATTTT
TRBJ2-1,TRBV20-1,15,TRBD2,many,CSARVLAVHDNEQFF,TGCAGTGCTAGAGTACTAGCGGTCCACGACAATGAGCAGTTCTTC
TRBJ1-5,TRBV12-3/TRBV12-4,16,.,many,CASSLGAVISNQPQHF,TGTGCCAGCAGTTTAGGGGCAGTGATTAGCAATCAGCCCCAGCATTTT
TRBJ2-5,TRBV25-1,14,.,.,CASSESGRGETQYF,TGTGCCAGCAGTGAATCTGGCAGAGGAGAGACCCAGTACTTC
TRBJ1-2,TRBV28,16,TRBD1,many,CASSGPRQGSNYGYTF,TGTGCCAGCTCCGGGCCCAGACAGGGGTCGAACTATGGCTACACCTTC
TRBJ2-7,TRBV27,16,.,many,CASSSIQNSRHYEQYF,TGTGCCAGCAGTTCAATTCAAAATTCCCGTCACTACGAGCAGTACTTC
TRBJ2-2,TRBV27,14,.,.,CASSFGLPTGELFF,TGTGCCAGCAGTTTCGGACTACCGACCGGGGAGCTGTTTTTT
TRBJ2-7,TRBV9,12,.,many,CASSAGGPAQYF,TGTGCCAGCAGCGCCGGCGGCCCGGCGCAGTACTTC
TRBJ1-3,TRBV5-6,14,.,.,CASSLLRSGNTIYF,TGTGCCAGCAGCTTGTTGAGATCTGGAAACACCATATATTTT
TRBJ2-6,TRBV28,16,.,many,CASSFPFSSGANVLTF,TGTGCCAGCAGTTTCCCGTTTAGCTCTGGGGCCAACGTCCTGACTTTC
TRBJ2-1,TRBV7-8,18,TRBD2,many,CASSSYPRLAGEYNEQFF,TGTGCCAGCAGCTCCTATCCGAGACTAGCGGGAGAATACAATGAGCAGTTCTTC
TRBJ1-1,TRBV7-3,14,TRBD1,many,CASRKTGGLGEAFF,TGTGCCAGCAGAAAGACAGGGGGCCTCGGTGAAGCTTTCTTT
TRBJ1-4,TRBV28,15,TRBD1,many,CASSLGDRGFEKLFF,TGTGCCAGCAGTTTGGGAGACAGGGGGTTTGAAAAACTGTTTTTT
TRBJ2-2,TRBV3-1,15,.,few,CASSLQGKGTGELFF,TGTGCCAGCAGCCTCCAGGGTAAGGGCACCGGGGAGCTGTTTTTT
TRBJ1-1,TRBV20-1,12,.,many,CSARDGRTEAFF,TGCAGTGCTAGAGATGGGCGGACTGAAGCTTTCTTT
TRBJ2-7,TRBV28,13,.,many,CASSFSELGEQYF,TGTGCCAGCAGTTTCAGCGAGTTAGGCGAGCAGTACTTC
TRBJ1-5,TRBV28,17,TRBD1,many,CASSSGIRTGLGQPQHF,TGTGCCAGCAGTTCCGGTATCAGGACAGGGTTAGGCCAGCCCCAGCATTTT
TRBJ1-2,TRBV11-2,13,.,few,CASSLGGYDGYTF,TGTGCCAGCAGCTTAGGGGGGTATGATGGCTACACCTTC
TRBJ2-2,TRBV11-2,17,TRBD2,many,CASSLGRSGGNTGELFF,TGTGCCAGCAGCTTAGGTCGTAGCGGGGGAAACACCGGGGAGCTGTTTTTT
TRBJ2-1,TRBV29-1,14,TRBD2,many,CSVTGGARLWEQFF,TGCAGCGTCACGGGGGGGGCCAGGCTATGGGAGCAGTTCTTC
TRBJ2-1,TRBV20-1,13,.,few,CSARPPNAGEQFF,TGCAGTGCTAGACCACCAAATGCAGGCGAGCAGTTCTTC
TRBJ1-2,TRBV29-1,12,.,.,CSVRALRRGYTF,TGCAGCGTGAGGGCCCTCCGCAGGGGCTACACCTTC
TRBJ1-5,TRBV6-1,16,.,many,CASTDAVGRYNQPQHF,TGTGCCAGCACCGACGCGGTGGGACGGTACAATCAGCCCCAGCATTTT
TRBJ2-7,TRBV4-1,16,.,.,CASSQDPVQATYEQYF,TGCGCCAGCAGCCAAGATCCGGTACAGGCGACTTACGAGCAGTACTTC
TRBJ1-1,TRBV6-5,16,.,many,CASSWTLPSGGSEAFF,TGTGCCAGCAGTTGGACATTACCATCTGGTGGGTCTGAAGCTTTCTTT
TRBJ2-3,TRBV10-3,16,TRBD2,few,CAISDTGGGATDTQYF,TGTGCCATCAGTGACACGGGCGGGGGGGCCACAGATACGCAGTATTTT
TRBJ2-5,TRBV6-1,16,TRBD2,many,CASSKGLAGGLETQYF,TGTGCCAGCAGTAAGGGACTAGCGGGAGGGTTGGAGACCCAGTACTTC
TRBJ2-5,TRBV20-1,12,.,many,CSTGRGQETQYF,TGCAGTACCGGACGGGGACAAGAGACCCAGTACTTC